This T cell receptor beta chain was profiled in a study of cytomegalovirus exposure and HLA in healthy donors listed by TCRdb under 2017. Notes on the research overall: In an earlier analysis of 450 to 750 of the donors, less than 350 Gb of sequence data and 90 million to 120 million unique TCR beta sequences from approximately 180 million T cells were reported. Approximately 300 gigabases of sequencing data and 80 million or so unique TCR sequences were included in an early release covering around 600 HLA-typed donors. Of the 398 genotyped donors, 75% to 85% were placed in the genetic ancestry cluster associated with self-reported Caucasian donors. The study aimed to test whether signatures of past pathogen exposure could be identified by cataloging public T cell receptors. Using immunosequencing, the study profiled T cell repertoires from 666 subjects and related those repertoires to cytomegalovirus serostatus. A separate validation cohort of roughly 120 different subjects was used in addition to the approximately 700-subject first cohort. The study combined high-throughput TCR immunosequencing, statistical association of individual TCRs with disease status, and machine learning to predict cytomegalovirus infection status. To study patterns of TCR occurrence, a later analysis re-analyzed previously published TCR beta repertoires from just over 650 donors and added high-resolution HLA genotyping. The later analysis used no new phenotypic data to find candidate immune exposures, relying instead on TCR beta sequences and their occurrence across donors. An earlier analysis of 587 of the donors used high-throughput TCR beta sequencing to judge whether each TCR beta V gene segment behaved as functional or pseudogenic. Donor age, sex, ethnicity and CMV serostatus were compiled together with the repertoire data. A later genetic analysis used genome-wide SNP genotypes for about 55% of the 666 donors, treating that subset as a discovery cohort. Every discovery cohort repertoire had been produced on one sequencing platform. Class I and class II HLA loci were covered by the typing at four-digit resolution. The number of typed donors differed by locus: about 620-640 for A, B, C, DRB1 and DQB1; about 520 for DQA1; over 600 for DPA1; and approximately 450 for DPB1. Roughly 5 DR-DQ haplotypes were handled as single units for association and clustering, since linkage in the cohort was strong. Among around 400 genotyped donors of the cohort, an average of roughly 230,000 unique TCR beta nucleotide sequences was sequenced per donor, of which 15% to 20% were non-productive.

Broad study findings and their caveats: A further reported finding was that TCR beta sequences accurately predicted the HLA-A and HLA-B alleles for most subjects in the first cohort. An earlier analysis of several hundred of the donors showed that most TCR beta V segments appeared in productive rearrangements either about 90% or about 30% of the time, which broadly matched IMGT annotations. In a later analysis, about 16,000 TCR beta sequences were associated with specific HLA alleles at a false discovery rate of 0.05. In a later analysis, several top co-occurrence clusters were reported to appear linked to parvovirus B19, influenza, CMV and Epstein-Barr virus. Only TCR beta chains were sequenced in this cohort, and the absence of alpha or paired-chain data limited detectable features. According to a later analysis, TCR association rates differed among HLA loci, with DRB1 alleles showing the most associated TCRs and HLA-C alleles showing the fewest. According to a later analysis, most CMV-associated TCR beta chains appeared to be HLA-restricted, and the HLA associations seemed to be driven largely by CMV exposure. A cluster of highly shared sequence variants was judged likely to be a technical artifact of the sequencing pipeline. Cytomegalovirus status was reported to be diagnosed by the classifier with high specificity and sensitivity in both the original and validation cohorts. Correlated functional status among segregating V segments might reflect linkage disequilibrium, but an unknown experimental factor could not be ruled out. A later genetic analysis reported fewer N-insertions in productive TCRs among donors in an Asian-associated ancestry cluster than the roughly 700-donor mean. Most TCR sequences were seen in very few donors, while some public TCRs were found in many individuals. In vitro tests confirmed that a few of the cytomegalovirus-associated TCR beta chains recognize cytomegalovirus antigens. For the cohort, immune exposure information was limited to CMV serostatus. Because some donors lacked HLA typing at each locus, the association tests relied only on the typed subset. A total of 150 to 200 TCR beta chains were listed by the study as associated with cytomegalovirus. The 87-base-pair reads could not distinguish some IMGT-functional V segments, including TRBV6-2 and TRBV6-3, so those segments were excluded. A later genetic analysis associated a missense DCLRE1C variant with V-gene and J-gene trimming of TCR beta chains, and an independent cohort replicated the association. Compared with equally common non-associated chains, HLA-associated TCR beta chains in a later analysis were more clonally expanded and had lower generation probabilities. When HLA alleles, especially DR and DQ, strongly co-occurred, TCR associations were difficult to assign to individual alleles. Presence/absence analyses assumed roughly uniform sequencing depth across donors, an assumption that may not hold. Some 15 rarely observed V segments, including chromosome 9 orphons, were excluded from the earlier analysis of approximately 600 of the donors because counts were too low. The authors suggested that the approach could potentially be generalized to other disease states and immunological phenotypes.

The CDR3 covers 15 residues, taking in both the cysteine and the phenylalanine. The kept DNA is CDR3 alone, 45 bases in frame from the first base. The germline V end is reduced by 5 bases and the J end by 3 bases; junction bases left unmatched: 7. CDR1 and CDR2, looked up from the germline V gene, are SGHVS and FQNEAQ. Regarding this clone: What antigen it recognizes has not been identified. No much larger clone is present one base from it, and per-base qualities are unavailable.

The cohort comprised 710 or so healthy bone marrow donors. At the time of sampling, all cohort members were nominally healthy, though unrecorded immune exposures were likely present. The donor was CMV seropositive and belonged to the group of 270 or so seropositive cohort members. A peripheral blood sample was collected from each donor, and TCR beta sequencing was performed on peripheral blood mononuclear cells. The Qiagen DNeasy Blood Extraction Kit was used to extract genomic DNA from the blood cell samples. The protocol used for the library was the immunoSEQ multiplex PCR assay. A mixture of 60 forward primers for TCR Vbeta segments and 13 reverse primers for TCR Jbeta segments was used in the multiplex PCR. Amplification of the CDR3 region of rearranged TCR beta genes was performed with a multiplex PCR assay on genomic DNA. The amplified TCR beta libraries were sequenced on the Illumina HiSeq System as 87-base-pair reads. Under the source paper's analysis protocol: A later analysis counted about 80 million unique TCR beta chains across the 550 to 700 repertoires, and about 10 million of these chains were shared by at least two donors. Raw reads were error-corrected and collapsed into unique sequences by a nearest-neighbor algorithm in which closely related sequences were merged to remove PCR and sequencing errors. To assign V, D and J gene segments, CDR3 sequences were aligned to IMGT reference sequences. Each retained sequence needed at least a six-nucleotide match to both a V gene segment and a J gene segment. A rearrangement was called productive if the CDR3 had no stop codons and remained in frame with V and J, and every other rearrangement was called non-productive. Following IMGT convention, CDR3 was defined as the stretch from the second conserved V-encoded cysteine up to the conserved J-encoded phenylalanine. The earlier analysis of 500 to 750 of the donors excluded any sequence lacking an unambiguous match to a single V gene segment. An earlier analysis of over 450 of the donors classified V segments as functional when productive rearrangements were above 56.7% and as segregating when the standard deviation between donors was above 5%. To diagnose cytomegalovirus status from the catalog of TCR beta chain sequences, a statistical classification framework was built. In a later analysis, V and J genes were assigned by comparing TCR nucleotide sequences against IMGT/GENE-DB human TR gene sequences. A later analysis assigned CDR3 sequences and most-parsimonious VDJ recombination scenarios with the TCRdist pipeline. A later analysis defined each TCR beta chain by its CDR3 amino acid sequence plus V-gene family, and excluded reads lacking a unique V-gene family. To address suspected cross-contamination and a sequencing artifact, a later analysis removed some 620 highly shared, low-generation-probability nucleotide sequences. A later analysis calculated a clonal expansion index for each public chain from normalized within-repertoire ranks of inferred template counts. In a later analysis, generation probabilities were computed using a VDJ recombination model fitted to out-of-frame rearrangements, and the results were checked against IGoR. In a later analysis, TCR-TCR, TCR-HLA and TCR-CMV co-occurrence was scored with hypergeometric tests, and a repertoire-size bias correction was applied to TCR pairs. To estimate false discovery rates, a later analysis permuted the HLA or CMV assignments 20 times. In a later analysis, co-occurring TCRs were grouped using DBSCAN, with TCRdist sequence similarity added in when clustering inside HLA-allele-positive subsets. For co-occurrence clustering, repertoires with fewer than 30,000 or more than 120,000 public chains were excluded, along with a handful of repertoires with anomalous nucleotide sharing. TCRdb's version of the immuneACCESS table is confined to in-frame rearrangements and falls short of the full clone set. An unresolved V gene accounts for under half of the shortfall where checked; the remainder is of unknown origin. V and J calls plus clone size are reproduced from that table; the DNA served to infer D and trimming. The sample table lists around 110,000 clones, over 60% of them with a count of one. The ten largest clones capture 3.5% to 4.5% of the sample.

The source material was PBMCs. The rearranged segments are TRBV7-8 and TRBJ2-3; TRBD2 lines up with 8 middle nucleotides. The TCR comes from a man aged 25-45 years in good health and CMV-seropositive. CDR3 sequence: CASSNGLAGTDTQYF. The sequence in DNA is TGTGCCAGCAGCAACGGACTAGCTGGAACAGATACGCAGTATTTT.